This TCR beta chain was obtained from a study of glioma-infiltrating T cells after dendritic cell vaccination. There are a few counts of this clone. Its antigen remains unknown. The CDR3 runs to 13 residues. The germline V gene has CDR1 SGHVS and CDR2 FQNEAQ. Trimming cost V 10 bases and J 4 bases; bases outside gene matches: 9. Study results and limitations: Only a small number of patients had complete blood and tumor samples.

TCRdb's copy holds only in-frame clones and misses some; the assay was immunoSEQ multiplex PCR. The sample shows around 96,000 clones, approximately 81% of them seen only once. The genes are TRBV7-8 and TRBJ1-2; 7 nucleotides line up with TRBD1. Here the sequenced sample was blood, taken before dendritic cell vaccination. The source of this sequence is a human donor with glioblastoma. In DNA, the CDR3 is TGTGCCACCACGACCGGGACAGCCTATGGCTACACCTTC. Protein product: CATTTGTAYGYTF.